These 27 T cell receptor beta chains came from one sample sequenced in a study of shared clonotypes between healthy human individuals. Generated by immunoSEQ multiplex PCR, the TCRdb table keeps only in-frame clones and is missing some. The sample consists of over a million clones, 65% to 80% of them appearing once. The sequenced sample consisted of memory CD4+ T cells sorted from blood. Specified subset: CD45RA-negative fraction. These receptors were obtained from a man aged 18-30 years in good health.

The chain carries TRBV5-6 and TRBJ2-7; D ambiguous. Germline V lookup: CDR1 SGHDT, CDR2 YYEEEE. The CDR3 is 14 residues long. Between the trimmed V and J ends, which lost 0 bases and 2 bases, there was a span of 9 bases. Written as DNA, the CDR3 is TGTGCCAGCAGCTTGGGTACGCTAACCTACGAGCAGTACTTC. This sequence encodes CASSLGTLTYEQYF. Filled out from reference TRBV5-6 and TRBJ2-7, the complete variable domain reads DAGVTQSPTHLIKTRGQQVTLRCSPKSGHDTVSWYQQALGQGPQFIFQYYEEEERQRGNFPDRFSGHQFPNYSSELNVNALLLGDSALYLCASSLGTLTYEQYFGPGTRLTVT.

The rearrangement links TRBV4-1 to TRBJ2-7; a possible D gene is TRBD2 (5 bases). Germline CDR1 is MGHRA and CDR2 is YSYEKL. Trimming took off 1 base at V and 0 bases at J, with 13 bases between the two ends. The length of the CDR3 is 16 residues. The CDR3 nucleotides read TGCGCCAGCAGCCAAGGGGTGCGGGTTAGCTCCTACGAGCAGTACTTC. Translation gives CASSQGVRVSSYEQYF.

This clone was counted many times. The rearrangement joins TRBV29-1 to TRBJ1-2; no firm D call. The CDR3 has 11 residues. Germline V gene data show CDR1 as SQVTM and CDR2 as ANQGSEA. The germline V and J ends were trimmed by 6 bases and 4 bases, with 9 bases remaining between them. The CDR3 region is CSVAVAYGYTF. DNA of the CDR3: TGCAGCGTCGCGGTGGCCTATGGCTACACCTTC.

The V call is TRBV6-6, the J call TRBJ1-1; no reliable D call. Germline V gene lookup returns CDR1 MNHNY and CDR2 SVGAGI (reference sequence). V was trimmed by 1 base and J by 5 bases, leaving 11 bases between them. The CDR3 covers 14 residues. The CDR3 DNA reads as TGTGCCAGCAGTTACTTGGCGGGAGGGACTGAAGCTTTCTTT. Amino acid sequence: CASSYLAGGTEAFF.

The chain employs TRBV2 and TRBJ1-1; D is perhaps TRBD1 (5 bases). Per germline, CDR1 SNHLY and CDR2 FYNNEI. Between the trimmed V and J ends, which lost 7 bases and 6 bases, there was a span of 15 bases. CDR3 size: 13 residues. CDR3 nucleotide sequence: TGTGCCAGCACTAGGACCGCGGGGCCTGAAGCTTTCTTT. The encoded protein is CASTRTAGPEAFF.

The chain recombines TRBV5-6 with TRBJ2-3, with 7 bases fitting TRBD1. J was trimmed by 3 bases and V by 3 bases; bases with no gene match: 7. Germline lookup yields CDR1 SGHDT and CDR2 YYEEEE. CDR3 length: 15 residues. Written as DNA, the CDR3 is TGTGCCAGCAGCTCAGGACAGGTCCGAACAGATACGCAGTATTTT. Protein product: CASSSGQVRTDTQYF.

The V call is TRBV20-1, the J call TRBJ2-3, with D hard to call. This CDR3 region has 11 residues. Germline loops: CDR1 DFQATT, CDR2 SNEGSKA (reference sequence). V was clipped by 3 bases and J by 5 bases, with 6 bases between them. As DNA, the CDR3 is TGCAGTGCTAGTGGGCTAGATACGCAGTATTTT. Encoded protein: CSASGLDTQYF.

V and J are TRBV6-6 and TRBJ1-4; D is unclear. The CDR3 totals 14 residues. V lost 5 bases to trimming and J lost 7 bases, with 14 bases between them. Germline V gives CDR1 MNHNY, CDR2 SVGAGI (reference sequence). The chain's CDR3 is CASSNPPEGEKLFF. The CDR3 nucleotides read TGTGCCAGCAGTAACCCCCCGGAGGGTGAAAAACTGTTTTTT.

V is TRBV27 and J is TRBJ2-1; TRBD1 matches 10 bases. The germline CDR1 and CDR2 sequences are MNHEY and SMNVEV (reference sequence). CDR3 length: 16 amino acids. Trimming cost V 2 bases and J 6 bases; bases outside gene matches: 7. In DNA form, the CDR3 reads TGTGCCAGCAGTTTAGTCGGGACAGGGGATCGCAATGAGCAGTTCTTC. Amino acids: CASSLVGTGDRNEQFF.

In its sample, this clone was seen once. A much larger clonotype is one base distant, so this may be a read error. This specimen includes other DNA sequences encoding the same CDR3. The chain joins TRBV7-9 to TRBJ1-1; the D is unclear. Trimming took 5 bases from V and 1 from J, leaving 8 bases between them. In germline, CDR1 is SEHNR, CDR2 FQNEAQ (reference sequence). The CDR3 contains 13 residues. Here the CDR3 reads CASSLMENTEAFF. DNA for the CDR3: TGTGCCAGCAGCCTCATGGAGAACACTGAAGCTTTCTTT. The full variable domain, with the rest looked up from reference TRBV7-9 and TRBJ1-1, is DTGVSQNPRHKITKRGQNVTFRCDPISEHNRLYWYRQTLGQGPEFLTYFQNEAQLEKSRLLSDRFSAERPKGSFSTLEIQRTEQGDSAMYLCASSLMENTEAFFGQGTRLTVV.

This clone was observed a single time. The chain recombines TRBV28 with TRBJ1-5, with D possibly matching TRBD1 (5 bases). Germline V gene sequence: CDR1 MDHEN, CDR2 SYDVKM. The CDR3 length is 19 residues. The germline V and J ends were trimmed by 6 bases and 3 bases, with 27 bases remaining between them. CDR3 region: CASSPSWVLGGVLNQPQHF. As DNA, the CDR3 is TGTGCCAGCAGCCCGAGTTGGGTGTTGGGGGGGGTCCTCAATCAGCCCCAGCATTTT.

The chain employs TRBV5-4 and TRBJ1-4; D may be TRBD1 (5 bases). CDR3 length: 14 residues. V was pared by 2 bases and J by 2 bases, with 7 bases between. Germline V gene data show CDR1 as SGHNT and CDR2 as YYREEE (reference sequence). The CDR3 spells CASSLKGTNEKLFF. CDR3 DNA sequence: TGTGCCAGCAGCTTAAAGGGGACTAATGAAAAACTGTTTTTT.

J is TRBJ2-7 and V is TRBV15; 7 positions agree with TRBD2. CDR3 length: 18 amino acids. J gave up 1 base and V 0 bases, and 12 bases lay outside the gene matches. Germline CDR1 is LNHNV and CDR2 is YYDKDF (reference sequence). CDR3 nucleotide sequence: TGTGCCACCAGCAGAGATCAAGGCTTAGCGGGCCGTTCCTACGAGCAGTACTTC. Its translation is CATSRDQGLAGRSYEQYF.

This clone occurred once. This chain uses TRBV5-1 with TRBJ2-2; D gene uncertain. The V end was cut by 4 bases, the J end by 2 bases, with 9 bases between. The CDR3 runs to 14 residues. From germline, CDR1 is SGHRS and CDR2 YFSETQ. Written as DNA, the CDR3 is TGCGCCAGCAGCGTGGCAGCTAACACCGGGGAGCTGTTTTTT. It is translated as CASSVAANTGELFF.

V usage is TRBV29-1 and J usage is TRBJ1-1; TRBD1 is a possible D gene (5 bases). The ends were cut back, 6 bases at V and 5 bases at J, with 16 bases in the middle. Germline CDR1 is SQVTM and CDR2 is ANQGSEA. This CDR3 is 13 amino acids long. The CDR3 sequence: CSVTQGLGTEAFF. The CDR3, as DNA: TGCAGCGTCACCCAGGGCCTGGGGACTGAAGCTTTCTTT.

The chain couples TRBV18 to TRBJ1-4; a weak D match, TRBD1 (6 bases). Per germline, CDR1 KGHSH and CDR2 LQKENI. V lost 8 bases and J 6 bases, leaving 16 bases between the germline ends. This CDR3 is 14 amino acids long. The CDR3 nucleotides are TGTGCCAGCCGGGACACCCAGAAGGATGAAAAACTGTTTTTT. Amino acids: CASRDTQKDEKLFF.

For the CDR3, the DNA is TGTGCCAGCATCGACAGGGGGGACACTGAAGCTTTCTTT. Amino acid sequence: CASIDRGDTEAFF. This chain joins TRBV11-2 and TRBJ1-1; 9 bases line up with TRBD1. Germline CDR1 and CDR2: SGHAT and FQNNGV. This CDR3 is 13 amino acids long. V shed 7 bases, J shed 3 bases, and the junction held 3 bases outside the gene matches.

This clone turned up a few times. Different DNA sequences within this sample yield the same CDR3. The rearrangement joins TRBV19 to TRBJ1-5; D remains ambiguous. Trimming removed 6 bases at V and 3 bases at J, with 6 bases between. This CDR3 region has 12 residues. The V gene's germline CDR1 is LNHDA and CDR2 SQIVND (reference sequence). The CDR3 sequence is CASRGSNQPQHF. CDR3 nucleotides: TGTGCCAGTAGAGGCTCCAATCAGCCCCAGCATTTT.

This rearrangement joins TRBV5-5 to TRBJ1-4; tentative D call: TRBD1 (6 bases). Trimming cost V 4 bases and J 7 bases, with 14 bases left between them. The V gene's germline CDR1 is SGHKS and CDR2 YYEKEE (reference sequence). This CDR3 contains 14 residues. CDR3 region: CASSPQGLTEKLFF. CDR3 sequence (DNA): TGTGCCAGCAGCCCGCAGGGGTTAACTGAAAAACTGTTTTTT.

V gene TRBV7-6 combines with J gene TRBJ1-5; the match to TRBD1 covers 9 bases. CDR3 size: 18 residues. V shed 4 bases and J 1 base; nucleotides not matched to a gene: 11. The germline V gene has CDR1 SGHVS and CDR2 FNYEAQ. The CDR3 bases are TGTGCCAGCAGCTCCTACCCCGTAGGACAGGGGAGCAATCAGCCCCAGCATTTT. Its protein product is CASSSYPVGQGSNQPQHF.

The chain carries TRBV19 and TRBJ1-1, with 7 bases lining up with TRBD1. The V gene's germline CDR1 is LNHDA and CDR2 SQIVND (reference sequence). J gave up 10 bases and V 5 bases, and 10 bases lay outside the gene matches. The length of the CDR3 is 13 residues. As DNA, the CDR3 is TGTGCCAGTAGTGTCCGACAGGGAAAAAGAGCTTTCTTT. It is translated as CASSVRQGKRAFF.

This chain uses TRBV6-1 with TRBJ1-2; 9 bases agree with TRBD1. This CDR3 region has 15 residues. V shed 5 bases, J shed 7 bases, and the junction held 11 bases outside the gene matches. Germline values: CDR1 MNHNS, CDR2 SASEGT. The CDR3 loop is CASSLKGQGISGYTF. The CDR3, as DNA: TGTGCCAGCAGTTTGAAGGGACAGGGAATCTCTGGCTACACCTTC.

V gene TRBV7-9 combines with J gene TRBJ1-2; 7 nucleotides line up with TRBD1. The V gene end was trimmed by 5 bases and the J gene end by 8 bases; junction bases not matched to a gene: 8. Germline CDR1 and CDR2: SEHNR and FQNEAQ (reference sequence). CDR3 length equals 13 residues. The CDR3 coding sequence is TGTGCCAGCAGCGAAGAGGGGGCGCGAGGCTACACCTTC. Its translation: CASSEEGARGYTF.

J is TRBJ2-2 and V is TRBV30, with a possible D match to TRBD1 (6 bases). V was cut by 7 bases and J by 2 bases, with 14 bases left in between. The length of the CDR3 is 14 residues. Germline V lookup: CDR1 GTSNPN, CDR2 SVGIG (reference sequence). The CDR3 protein is CAFGQGRNTGELFF. The CDR3 bases are TGTGCCTTTGGCCAGGGGAGAAACACCGGGGAGCTGTTTTTT.

In DNA, the CDR3 is TGCAGCGCCGGGCGTCAGGGGGACGAGCAGTACTTC. It encodes CSAGRQGDEQYF. The chain combines TRBV29-1 with TRBJ2-7; 7 nucleotides match TRBD1. J gave up 5 bases and V 7 bases, and 8 bases lay outside the gene matches. The CDR3 totals 12 residues. The germline CDR1 and CDR2 sequences are SQVTM and ANQGSEA.

This clone was seen a single time. The sample holds other DNA sequences that translate to the same CDR3. The chain combines TRBV30 with TRBJ2-5, with D tentatively TRBD2 (6 bases). V dropped 2 bases and J dropped 4 bases, with 11 bases sitting between them. The CDR3 is made up of 13 amino acids. CDR1 is GTSNPN and CDR2 is SVGIG in the germline V gene (reference sequence). The chain's CDR3 is CAWSLRRGETQYF. In DNA form, the CDR3 reads TGTGCCTGGAGTCTTCGGCGGGGAGAGACCCAGTACTTC.

The rearrangement links TRBV7-2 to TRBJ2-7; D not certain. CDR1 and CDR2 from the germline V gene are SGHTA and FQGNSA. Trimming removed 1 base from V and 5 bases from J, with 6 bases in between. The CDR3 contains 12 residues. The CDR3 sequence: CASSLDFNEQYF. The CDR3 DNA is TGTGCCAGCAGCTTAGATTTCAACGAGCAGTACTTC.